Below, 2 T cell receptor beta chains from the same sample are listed, as sequenced in a study of T cells in Graves' hyperthyroidism and ophthalmopathy. Authors of the study amplified TCR beta CDR3 regions from RNA transcripts. The TCR CDR3 was amplified in a first-round RT-PCR using the HTBI primer set. MiXCR, applied by TCRdb to the multiplex PCR reads, yields one record per CDR3 protein. The sample holds around 350,000 distinct CDR3 sequences, 15% to 18% seen once. Sequenced input: blood. The receptors shown here come from a woman younger than 30 with Graves' hyperthyroidism that later progressed to Graves' ophthalmopathy.

This clonotype turned up a few times. The chain has TRBV5-1 and TRBJ1-5; D may be TRBD1 (6 bases). Trimming cost V 0 bases and J 2 bases, with 12 bases left between them. This CDR3 spans 16 amino acids. Germline V CDR1 and CDR2: SGHRS, YFSETQ. The CDR3 DNA follows: TGCGCCAGCAGCTTGGGGGGGGACAACGGCAATCAGCCCCAGCATTTT. Amino acid sequence: CASSLGGDNGNQPQHF. Full variable domain (missing parts from reference TRBV5-1 and TRBJ1-5): KAGVTQTPRYLIKTRGQQVTLSCSPISGHRSVSWYQQTPGQGLQFLFEYFSETQRNKGNFPGRFSGRQFSNSRSEMNVSTLELGDSALYLCASSLGGDNGNQPQHFGDGTRLSIL.

This clonotype turned up a few times. The rearrangement links TRBV20-1 to TRBJ2-3, with TRBD2 matching over 7 bases. V shed 1 base and J 2 bases; nucleotides not matched to a gene: 12. The germline CDR1 and CDR2 sequences are DFQATT and SNEGSKA (reference sequence). The CDR3 is made up of 17 amino acids. As DNA, the CDR3 is TGCAGTGCTAGAGGCCAACCTAGCGGAGGATACACAGATACGCAGTATTTT. Protein sequence: CSARGQPSGGYTDTQYF.